This T cell receptor beta chain was sequenced for a study of blood T cell repertoires in COVID-19 (dated by TCRdb to the early 2020s). Turning to the overall study: Samples from collaborators originated in the United States, Italy and Spain and spanned both the acute and convalescent phases of COVID-19. Where available, HLA class I and class II types were obtained from metadata supplied by the sample provider rather than from assay-based typing. The repertoires were released in a freely available public database meant as a resource for research on the immune response to SARS-CoV-2. The samples were drawn from the first 160 participants of the ongoing ImmuneRACE study and from 1,254 subjects provided by 6 global collaborators. Subjects who had been exposed to COVID-19, were actively infected with it, or had recovered from it provided the deeply sampled blood TCRbeta repertoires that made up the dataset. Sample metadata almost always included a de-identified subject ID, COVID-19 status, age in years and sex. The material from the prospective study consisted of cDNA or gDNA derived from T cells, B-cell-depleted T cells, or PBMCs.

Collaborating institutions collected whole blood in K2EDTA tubes following their own protocols. For TCRbeta analysis, collaborators shipped samples in one of three forms: frozen whole blood, isolated PBMCs, or DNA extracted from either of those sample types. General findings and caveats noted by the study authors: Clinical and demographic metadata were provided uncurated, with the amount varying by source and participant.

Points on this clone: Its antigen has not been determined. Base qualities were left out, and no much larger clone turns up one base away.

The germline V gene encodes CDR1 LGHNA and CDR2 YSLEER. The CDR3 runs 17 amino acids, cysteine and phenylalanine included. The CDR3 DNA has 51 bases and is translated from base 1. Germline trimming amounts to 1 base on V and 7 bases on J, with 11 as the count of junction bases outside the gene matches. The immunoSEQ Assay, a bias-controlled multiplex PCR, was used to amplify TCRbeta CDR3 regions from genomic DNA. Per the original workflow: The number of nucleated cells in each sample was estimated from the amplification of reference gene primers within the assay. Sequence reads were collapsed and filtered to measure the absolute abundance of every unique TCRbeta CDR3 rearrangement. For each sample, productive Simpson clonality was calculated by taking the square root of Simpson's diversity index across productive rearrangements. Entries here come from immuneACCESS through TCRdb and include only in-frame sequences with V and J called. Some clones fail to appear in such tables; in the studies checked, an unresolved V gene covers under half of the shortfall, and the cause of the remainder is unknown. V and J calls and clone size are copied from that table; D and trimming were computed from the DNA. Across this sample there are tens of thousands of clones, with 80% to 90% seen only once. 5% to 6.5% of the sample is held by the ten biggest clonotypes.

This TCR was sampled from a man aged 50 or older with active COVID-19. Input material: peripheral blood. In this chain, TRBV4-3 is recombined with TRBJ1-1, with 11 bases matching TRBD1. The CDR3 corresponds to CASSQVAGQGGRSEAFF. DNA sequence: TGCGCCAGCAGCCAAGTGGCGGGACAGGGGGGAAGAAGTGAAGCTTTCTTT.